The present T cell receptor beta chain was sequenced within a study of a mutant IDH1 vaccine in newly diagnosed glioma. Across the study: Earlier care involved radiotherapy, temozolomide, or both, and the majority received both.

TCRdb keeps only in-frame clones here, not all; method: immunoSEQ multiplex PCR. The sample includes 60,000 or so clones, 80% to 85% of them seen just once. The time point: week 35, safety follow-up. The content of each vaccine dose was 300 ug of mutant IDH1 20-mer peptide, and topical imiquimod accompanied it. As concerns this clone: Its antigen remains unidentified.

Germline V lookup: CDR1 GTSNPN, CDR2 SVGIG (reference sequence). Trimming removed 3 bases from V and 1 base from J, with 13 bases in between. CDR3 length equals 15 residues. The chain couples TRBV30 to TRBJ1-5, with D possibly TRBD1 on 6 matching bases. The sample consisted of PBMCs, taken from a glioma patient whose treatment included an IDH1 peptide vaccine. This sequence originates from a man aged 25-45 years with glioma. For the CDR3, the DNA is TGTGCCTGGAGCATGGGGGGCGCGAGCAATCAGCCCCAGCATTTT. Encoded protein: CAWSMGGASNQPQHF.